The clone carrying this T cell receptor beta chain has a count of ten or more. The data originate from a study of blood T cell repertoires in COVID-19. Study in general: Sites across the United States, Italy and Spain contributed samples from acute and convalescent COVID-19. The cDNA or gDNA used as material had been derived from T cells, B-cell-depleted T cells, or PBMCs.

The CDR3 consists of 11 residues. Germline CDR1 and CDR2: MDHEN and SYDVKM. V lost 8 bases to trimming and J lost 4 bases, with 5 bases between them. Under the authors' procedure: Amplification with reference gene primers provided the estimates of nucleated cell counts. Sequencing used immunoSEQ multiplex PCR; TCRdb keeps in-frame clones, though not all of them. Clonal size and the V and J genes are those of that table, whereas D and trimming came from the DNA. The sample lists around 100,000 clones, roughly 80% occurring once. The sequenced sample was peripheral blood. The sequence came from a man aged 65 to 79 with active or convalescent COVID-19. The chain carries TRBV28 and TRBJ1-4; D call uncertain. This CDR3 is CASVFNEKLFF. The CDR3 DNA reads TGTGCCAGCGTATTTAATGAAAAACTGTTTTTT.